Included here is one TCR beta chain sequence, with context. Antigen: not known. The CDR3 length is 17 residues. The V end lost 0 bases, the J end lost 5 bases, and 20 bases lay between the germline ends. CDR1 and CDR2 from the germline V gene are SGHDT and YYEEEE. This entry belongs to a study of graft-versus-host responses after intestinal transplantation. Background on the study: Every recipient underwent anti-thymocyte globulin induction, then tacrolimus and steroids for roughly three years.

The table came from immunoSEQ multiplex PCR; TCRdb's copy has only in-frame clones and leaves some out. In the table there are roughly 75,000 clones, about nine tenths of which are singletons. This receptor was taken from a human donor who received an intestinal transplant. The chain links TRBV5-6 to TRBJ2-5; TRBD2 is a possible D gene (6 bases). The sample was unstimulated CD4+ T cells sorted from spleen or lymph node cells, taken before intestinal transplant. CDR3 nucleotide sequence: TGTGCCAGCAGCTTGGGAGGGACTTCACTAAATTGGGAGACCCAGTACTTC. The encoded protein is CASSLGGTSLNWETQYF.